This T cell receptor beta chain was found in a study of cytomegalovirus exposure and HLA in healthy donors. Regarding the study as a whole: The dataset shows that most TCR sequences were rare, while some public TCRs occurred in many donors. Per published accounts, TCR beta sequences correctly predicted the HLA-A and HLA-B alleles of most subjects.

Primers: 60 Vbeta forward and 13 Jbeta reverse. Using immunoSEQ multiplex PCR, the repertoire was profiled, and TCRdb retains in-frame clones only, with some absent. This sample yields some 150,000 clones, of which approximately 75% are seen a single time; about 1.1% belongs to the top ten. Note on this clone: Its antigen is still unknown.

V was pared by 4 bases and J by 5 bases, with 5 bases of the junction left unmatched. This CDR3 has 14 amino acids. The V gene's germline CDR1 is LGHNA and CDR2 YNFKEQ. The origin of this receptor is a male donor in good health and CMV-seronegative. The J gene is TRBJ2-7, the V gene TRBV4-2; TRBD1 matches 10 bases. The specimen sequenced was PBMCs. The CDR3 here is CASSPPGQGNEQYF. The CDR3 DNA reads TGTGCCAGCAGCCCGCCGGGACAGGGGAACGAGCAGTACTTC.